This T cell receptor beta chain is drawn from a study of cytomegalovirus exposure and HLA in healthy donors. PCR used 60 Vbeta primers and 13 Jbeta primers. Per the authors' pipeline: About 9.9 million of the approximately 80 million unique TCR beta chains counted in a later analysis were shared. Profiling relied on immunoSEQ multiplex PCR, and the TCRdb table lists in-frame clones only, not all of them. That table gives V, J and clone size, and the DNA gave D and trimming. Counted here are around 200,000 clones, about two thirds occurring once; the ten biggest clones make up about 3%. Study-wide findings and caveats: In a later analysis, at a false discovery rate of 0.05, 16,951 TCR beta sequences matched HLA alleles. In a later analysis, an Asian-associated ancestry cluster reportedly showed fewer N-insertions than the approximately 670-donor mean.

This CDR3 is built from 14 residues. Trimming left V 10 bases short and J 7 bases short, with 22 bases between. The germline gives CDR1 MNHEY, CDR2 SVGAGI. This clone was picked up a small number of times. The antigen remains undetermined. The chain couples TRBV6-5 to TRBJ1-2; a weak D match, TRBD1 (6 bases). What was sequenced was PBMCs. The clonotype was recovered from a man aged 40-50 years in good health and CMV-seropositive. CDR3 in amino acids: CATYRGEGALGYTF. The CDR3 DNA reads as TGTGCCACCTATAGGGGGGAGGGCGCCCTTGGCTACACCTTC.